Below, 15 T cell receptor beta chains from the same sample are listed, as sequenced in a study of cytomegalovirus exposure and HLA in healthy donors (dated by TCRdb to 2015 to 2018). Receptors were amplified or captured by the immunoSEQ multiplex PCR assay. For the multiplex PCR, a mixture combining 60 forward primers for TCR Vbeta segments and 13 reverse primers for TCR Jbeta segments was used. TCRdb took this table from immuneACCESS and kept in-frame rearrangements with V and J called. Such tables lack part of the clones; where checked against another copy, unresolved V genes explain under half of the gap, and the rest is unexplained. This sample gives about 160,000 clones in total; 65% to 85% of them show up just once. Clones ranked in the top ten supply about 6.3% of the sample. Source material: PBMCs. These receptors all stem from a male donor in good health and CMV-seropositive.

The rearrangement joins TRBV4-2 to TRBJ2-1; 8 positions match TRBD2. CDR1 and CDR2 from the germline V gene are LGHNA and YNFKEQ. V dropped 4 bases and J dropped 0; count of bases not matched to a gene: 5. The CDR3 has 16 residues. CDR3 DNA: TGTGCCAGCAGCCCCTTAAGCGGGAGCTCCTACAATGAGCAGTTCTTC. Protein: CASSPLSGSSYNEQFF.

The gene calls are TRBV30 and TRBJ2-2, with TRBD2 matching 11 bases. Germline loops: CDR1 GTSNPN, CDR2 SVGIG (reference sequence). The ends lost 1 base at V and 5 bases at J; junction bases unmatched: 18. The CDR3 spans 20 residues. The CDR3 bases are TGTGCCTGGAGTGGGGGGGGACTAGCGGTACTAACAACGGGGACCGGGGAGCTGTTTTTT. This codes for CAWSGGGLAVLTTGTGELFF.

This chain connects TRBV18 to TRBJ2-1, with D possibly being TRBD2 (5 bases). V gave up 6 bases and J gave up 3 bases, with 12 bases separating them. This CDR3 spans 14 amino acids. Germline V gene data show CDR1 as KGHSH and CDR2 as LQKENI. The CDR3 DNA follows: TGTGCCAGCTCCCCCGAGGGCAGCTACAATGAGCAGTTCTTC. Translation gives CASSPEGSYNEQFF.

The gene calls are TRBV19 and TRBJ1-2; a possible D gene is TRBD1 (6 bases). This CDR3 spans 14 amino acids. Per germline, CDR1 LNHDA and CDR2 SQIVND (reference sequence). Trimming cost V 5 bases and J 4 bases, with 14 bases left between them. The CDR3 region has the DNA TGTGCCAGTAGTCCGGGGACACCCAGCTATGGCTACACCTTC. Its protein product is CASSPGTPSYGYTF. Looking up the rest from reference TRBV19 and TRBJ1-2 gives the full variable domain: DGGITQSPKYLFRKEGQNVTLSCEQNLNHDAMYWYRQDPGQGLRLIYYSQIVNDFQKGDIAEGYSVSREKKESFPLTVTSAQKNPTAFYLCASSPGTPSYGYTFGSGTRLTVV.

This chain connects TRBV25-1 to TRBJ1-1; D remains unclear. The CDR3 has 13 amino acids. The V end lost 7 bases, the J end lost 2 bases, and 11 bases lay between the germline ends. Germline CDR1 is MGHDK and CDR2 is SYGVNS. The CDR3 DNA reads TGTGCCAGCATAGGAGGATTTAACACTGAAGCTTTCTTT. It translates to CASIGGFNTEAFF.

This chain links TRBV11-2 with TRBJ2-1, with a weak D call TRBD2 (6 bases). The CDR3 totals 17 residues. CDR1 and CDR2 from the germline V gene are SGHAT and FQNNGV. Trimming removed 4 bases at V and 5 bases at J, with 21 bases between. CDR3 loop: CASSSFNRLGRDNEQFF. CDR3 DNA: TGTGCCAGCAGCTCATTCAATAGACTAGGCCGGGACAATGAGCAGTTCTTC.

About this clone: One end of the junction does not line up with germline, which may come from a read error. The V gene is TRBV7-9, the J gene TRBJ1-5; D is ambiguous. The CDR3 is 12 amino acids. Germline CDR1 is SEHNR and CDR2 is FQNEAQ (reference sequence). CDR3 amino acids: CSSSNLNQPQHF. The CDR3 DNA reads TGTTCCAGCAGTAATCTCAATCAGCCCCAGCATTTT.

This rearrangement joins TRBV12-5 to TRBJ1-2; 8 positions agree with TRBD1. The CDR3 covers 13 residues. From germline, CDR1 is LGHNT and CDR2 FRNRAP. The V segment lost 5 bases and the J segment 6 bases; nucleotides outside the gene matches: 5. The CDR3 loop is CASGIQGAHGYTF. The CDR3 bases are TGTGCTAGTGGTATTCAGGGGGCTCATGGCTACACCTTC.

The CDR3 here is CASSLLGTVGNTIYF. Written as DNA, the CDR3 is TGTGCCAGCAGCTTACTAGGGACAGTGGGAAACACCATATATTTT. The chain employs TRBV7-8 and TRBJ1-3, with 7 bases lining up with TRBD1. Unmatched junction bases numbered 5, after V lost 2 bases and J lost 4 bases. The CDR3 runs 15 residues. Germline V gene lookup returns CDR1 SGHVS and CDR2 FQNEAQ. Looking up the rest from reference TRBV7-8 and TRBJ1-3 gives the full variable domain: GAGVSQSPRYKVAKRGQDVALRCDPISGHVSLFWYQQALGQGPEFLTYFQNEAQLDKSGLPSDRFFAERPEGSVSTLKIQRTQQEDSAVYLCASSLLGTVGNTIYFGEGSWLTVV.

The chain employs TRBV5-1 and TRBJ2-1, with D tentatively TRBD1 or TRBD2 (6 bases each). V lost 7 bases and J lost 7, with 18 bases in between. CDR1 is SGHRS and CDR2 is YFSETQ in the germline V gene. This CDR3 comprises 14 residues. CDR3: CASGLGGEENEQFF. The CDR3, as DNA: TGCGCCAGCGGCCTGGGGGGCGAGGAGAATGAGCAGTTCTTC.

The chain joins TRBV5-8 to TRBJ2-7; D is unresolved. Looked up from germline, CDR1 is SGHTS and CDR2 is YDEGEE. CDR3 length equals 14 residues. V was cut by 1 base and J by 1 base, with 9 bases left in between. This CDR3 reads CASSLYPESYEQYF. Written as DNA, the CDR3 is TGTGCCAGCAGCTTGTATCCAGAATCCTACGAGCAGTACTTC.

This clone was recorded only once. The chain uses TRBV25-1 and TRBJ2-7, with 11 bases aligning to TRBD2. The V gene end was trimmed by 5 bases and the J gene end by 3 bases; junction bases not matched to a gene: 12. In germline, CDR1 is MGHDK, CDR2 SYGVNS. The CDR3 covers 17 residues. CDR3 sequence reads: CASSPLGGLAGFYEQYF. In DNA form, the CDR3 reads TGTGCCAGCAGTCCCCTGGGTGGACTAGCGGGTTTCTACGAGCAGTACTTC.

The V gene is TRBV12-5, the J gene TRBJ1-1; the D is unclear. V lost 1 base and J lost 7, with 10 bases in between. Germline values: CDR1 LGHNT, CDR2 FRNRAP. This CDR3 spans 13 amino acids. CDR3 in DNA: TGTGCTAGTGGTTTGGACCTGATCGGTGAAGCTTTCTTT. Protein product: CASGLDLIGEAFF.

The rearrangement links TRBV19 to TRBJ1-1; D is unclear. V was cut by 0 bases and J by 4 bases, with 15 bases left in between. Germline values: CDR1 LNHDA, CDR2 SQIVND (reference sequence). The CDR3 loop spans 16 amino acids. CDR3 bases: TGTGCCAGTAGTATAGATCATAGCTCCCGGGGCACTGAAGCTTTCTTT. This gives the protein CASSIDHSSRGTEAFF.

This chain links TRBV6-5 with TRBJ1-3; D uncertain. Looked up from germline, CDR1 is MNHEY and CDR2 is SVGAGI. Trimming stripped 6 bases from V and 7 bases from J, with 10 bases between. The CDR3 spans 12 residues. The CDR3 DNA follows: TGTGCCAGCAGGTCCCCATTGAACACCATATATTTT. Its protein is CASRSPLNTIYF.